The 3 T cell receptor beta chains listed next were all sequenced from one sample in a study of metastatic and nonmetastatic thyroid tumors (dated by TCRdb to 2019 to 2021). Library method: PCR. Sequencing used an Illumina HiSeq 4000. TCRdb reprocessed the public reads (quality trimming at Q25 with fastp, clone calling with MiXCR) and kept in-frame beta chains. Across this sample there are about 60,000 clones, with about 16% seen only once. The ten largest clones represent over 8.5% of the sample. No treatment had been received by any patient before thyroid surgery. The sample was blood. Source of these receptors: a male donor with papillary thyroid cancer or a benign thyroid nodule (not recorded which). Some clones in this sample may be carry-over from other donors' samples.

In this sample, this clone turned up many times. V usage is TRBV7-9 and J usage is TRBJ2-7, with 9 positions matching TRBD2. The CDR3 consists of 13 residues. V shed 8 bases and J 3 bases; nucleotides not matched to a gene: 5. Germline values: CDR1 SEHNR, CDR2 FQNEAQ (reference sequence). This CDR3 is CASGERGDYEQYF. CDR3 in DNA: TGTGCCAGCGGCGAGCGGGGGGACTACGAGCAGTACTTC.

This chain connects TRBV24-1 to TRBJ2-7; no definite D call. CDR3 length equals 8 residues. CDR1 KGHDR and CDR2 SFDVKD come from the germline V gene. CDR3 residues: CATSEQHV. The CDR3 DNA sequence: TGTGCCACCAGTGAGCAGCACGTC.

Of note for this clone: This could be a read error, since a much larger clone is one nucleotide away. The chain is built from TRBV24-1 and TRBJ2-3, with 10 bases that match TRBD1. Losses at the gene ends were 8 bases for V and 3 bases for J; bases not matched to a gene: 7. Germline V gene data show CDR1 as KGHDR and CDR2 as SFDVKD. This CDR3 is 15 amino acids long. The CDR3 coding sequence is TGTGCCACCATCGGTAGGACAGGGGGGACAGATACGCAGTATTTT. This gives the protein CATIGRTGGTDTQYF.